This TCR beta chain is drawn from a study of blood T cell repertoires in COVID-19. As for the study in general: PBMCs, B-cell-depleted T cells, or T cells were the source of the cDNA or gDNA that made up the material.

Germline CDR1 reads SGHNT; CDR2 reads YYREEE (reference sequence). Trimming removed 3 bases at V and 1 base at J, with 10 bases between. The CDR3 length is 14 residues. Repertoires were generated with immunoSEQ multiplex PCR, while TCRdb's copy carries only in-frame clones and drops some. The sample has roughly 230,000 clones, about four fifths seen once. Sequencing was carried out using peripheral blood. The clonotype was recovered from a man in his forties or fifties with active or convalescent COVID-19. The V and J genes are TRBV5-4 and TRBJ2-5, with a weak D call TRBD2 (6 bases). Here the CDR3 DNA reads TGTGCCAGCAGCTCCTCTAGCGCCCAAGAGACCCAGTACTTC. Protein sequence: CASSSSSAQETQYF.